The entry that follows covers one TCR beta chain sequence. As originally analysed: Amplified reference gene primers provided the basis for estimating nucleated cell counts. Generated by immunoSEQ multiplex PCR, the TCRdb table keeps only in-frame clones and is missing some. Clone size and V and J calls were adopted from that table, with D and trimming inferred from the DNA. This table has 250,000 or so clones, nearly 90% appearing once. The data were taken from a study of blood T cell repertoires in COVID-19. As for the study in general: COVID-19 samples from acute and convalescent phases originated in the United States, Italy and Spain. The analysed material was cDNA or gDNA that came from T cells, B-cell-depleted T cells, or PBMCs.

The CDR3 has 14 amino acids. V was clipped by 1 base and J by 5 bases; unmatched bases: 2. Germline V gene lookup returns CDR1 MNHNS and CDR2 SASEGT. The Seattle patients, enrolled during active infection, were followed longitudinally. This receptor was obtained from a woman in her sixties or seventies with COVID-19, enrolled during active disease. The chain employs TRBV6-1 and TRBJ1-2; 9 bases are shared with TRBD1. Specimen: peripheral blood. The CDR3 region is CASSEGGTGYGYTF. DNA of the CDR3: TGTGCCAGCAGTGAAGGGGGGACAGGGTATGGCTACACCTTC.